This T cell receptor beta chain was sequenced in a study of CD8 T cells in Susac syndrome (dated by TCRdb to between 2018 and 2021). Broadly, across the study: Whether CD8+ T cell activation and differentiation in Susac syndrome was antigen driven was tested using repertoire sequencing. The study compared CD8+ T cell repertoire clonality among about a dozen healthy donors, about 14 Susac syndrome patients and fewer than 19 multiple sclerosis patients. Overall study outcomes, separate from this receptor: The number of individuals in the TCR sequencing and HLA analysis was recognized as being relatively small.

The CDR3 has 14 amino acids, counting the end cysteine and phenylalanine. The retained sequence is limited to the CDR3, 42 bases, with the frame set at the first base. Trimming leaves V shorter by 5 bases and J shorter by 5 bases, with the junction holding 5 bases beyond the gene matches. CDR1 and CDR2 were assigned from the germline V gene as MNHEY and SVGEGT. RNA was extracted using the RNeasy kit, and about 0.45 to 1 microgram was reverse transcribed with random hexamers. TCR beta CDR3 regions were amplified with the immunoSEQ multiplex PCR assay covering 54 Vbeta and 13 Jbeta segments. Bias from PCR amplification was corrected by using a synthetic template baseline for primer optimization and for computational correction. On the study's bioinformatics: Reads were annotated to V, D and J genes according to IMGT and were analyzed with immunoSEQ Analyzer, with only productive sequences retained. Clonality was computed as one minus Shannon entropy normalized by log2 of the number of productive unique sequences. Public and private clones were assessed among the 100 most prevalent clones of each patient and control. A clone was defined as Susac-specific if it was absent from the healthy and MS cohorts, from about 1,100 published viral clones and from other ImmuneACCESS disease sequences. The public reads were quality trimmed at Q25 with fastp and then assembled into clones with MiXCR by TCRdb, keeping productive beta chains. Rows with a matching CDR3 protein are joined into one entry that keeps the most common DNA and genes. TCRdb, rather than the study authors, made the V and J calls. For this sample the table gives about 47,000 distinct CDR3 sequences, of which about 91% were detected only once. The ten top clones hold around 0.42% of the sample.

Peripheral blood CD8+ and CD4+ T cells from healthy donors, Susac syndrome patients and multiple sclerosis patients were profiled by high-throughput TCR beta sequencing. Healthy donors were included as age- and sex-matched controls. Bulk CD8+ and CD4+ T cells were purified by magnetic negative isolation, whereas CD8+ TEMRA cells were enriched by FACS. Blood was drawn into EDTA tubes, processed within 24 hours, and PBMCs were isolated by density gradient centrifugation. PBMCs intended for TCR sequencing were frozen in liquid nitrogen and were later thawed in a 37 degrees C water bath. The sorted or isolated CD4+, CD8+ and CD8+ TEMRA cells had a purity of 90% or higher. The count of this clonotype is one. Its recognized antigen is unknown. No per-base quality is available; no much larger clone lies one base away. Weak support is all one read offers.

The chain joins TRBV6-2 or TRBV6-3 to TRBJ2-2; TRBD1 agrees with 7 junctional bases. The receptor was derived from a human donor in good health. Specimen: CD8+ T cells from PBMCs. The nucleotide sequence reads TGTGCCAGCAGTGCCTCCAGGGGGACCGGGGAGCTGTTTTTT. It specifies CASSASRGTGELFF.